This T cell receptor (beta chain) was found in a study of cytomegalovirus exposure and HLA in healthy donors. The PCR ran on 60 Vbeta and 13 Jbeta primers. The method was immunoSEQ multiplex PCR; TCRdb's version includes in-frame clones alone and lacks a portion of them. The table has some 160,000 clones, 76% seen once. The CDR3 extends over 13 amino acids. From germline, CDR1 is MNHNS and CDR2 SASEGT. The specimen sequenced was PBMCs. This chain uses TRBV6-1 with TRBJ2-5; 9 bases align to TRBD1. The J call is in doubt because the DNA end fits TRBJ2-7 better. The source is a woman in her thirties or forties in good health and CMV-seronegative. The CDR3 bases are TGTGCCAGCCATCTGGACAGGGGCTACGAGCAGTACTTC. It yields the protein CASHLDRGYEQYF.